A single T cell receptor beta chain is shown here with its context. The data stem from a study of identical twins. V was clipped by 4 bases and J by 8 bases; unmatched bases: 5. Germline V gene data show CDR1 as SGHRS and CDR2 as YFSETQ. The CDR3 contains 13 residues. TCRdb reprocessed the 5' RACE reads with MiXCR, giving one entry per CDR3 protein. The sample includes a few hundred thousand distinct CDR3 sequences, under 12% of them seen just once. The sequence was collected from a man between 50 and 59 years old in good health. The sequenced sample consisted of memory T cells sorted from blood. V and J are TRBV5-1 and TRBJ1-1; the match to TRBD1 covers 10 bases. The CDR3 spells CASSQGQGGEAFF. DNA for the CDR3: TGCGCCAGCAGCCAAGGACAGGGGGGCGAAGCTTTCTTT.